One and the same sample provided the 23 T cell receptor beta chains below, sequenced in a study of blood T cell repertoires in COVID-19. Sequencing was performed with immunoSEQ multiplex PCR; in TCRdb, only in-frame clones are kept and a portion is missing. The profile covers approximately 210,000 clones, with approximately 82% appearing a single time and 12% taken by the ten largest. Sequenced input: peripheral blood. These receptors all stem from a woman between 40 and 50 years old with acute or convalescent COVID-19.

The chain joins TRBV4-3 to TRBJ2-1, with TRBD2 matching 8 bases. The CDR3 contains 15 residues. CDR1 is LGHNA and CDR2 is YSLEER in the germline V gene. V lost 0 bases and J lost 3; bases outside the gene matches: 1. The CDR3, as DNA: TGCGCCAGCAGCCAAGATAGCGGGAACTACAATGAGCAGTTCTTC. Translation gives CASSQDSGNYNEQFF.

V is TRBV14 and J is TRBJ2-4; 8 bases are shared with TRBD1. CDR1 SGHDN and CDR2 FVKESK come from the germline V gene. The J segment lost 11 bases and the V segment lost 3 bases, leaving 3 bases of the junction unmatched. The CDR3 extends over 12 amino acids. The CDR3 bases are TGTGCCAGCAGCCAGGACAGGGAGGTTCAGTACTTC. Translated, it gives CASSQDREVQYF. The full variable domain, with the rest looked up from reference TRBV14 and TRBJ2-4, is EAGVTQFPSHSVIEKGQTVTLRCDPISGHDNLYWYRRVMGKEIKFLLHFVKESKQDESGMPNNRFLAERTGGTYSTLKVQPAELEDSGVYFCASSQDREVQYFGAGTRLSVL.

The V call is TRBV10-1, the J call TRBJ2-7; 9 bases align to TRBD1. The CDR3 contains 14 residues. The V gene's germline CDR1 is WNHNN and CDR2 SYGVQD (reference sequence). Unmatched junction bases numbered 9, after V lost 7 bases and J lost 5 bases. The CDR3 region has the DNA TGCGCCAGCACCCAACAGGGGGCGGTCCACGAGCAGTACTTC. Protein: CASTQQGAVHEQYF.

The sample holds a few counts of this clone. This rearrangement joins TRBV6-4 to TRBJ2-1; possibly TRBD1 for D (5 bases). There are 15 residues in the CDR3. Germline-derived CDR1 and CDR2 are MRHNA and SNTAGT. Trimming cost V 2 bases and J 10 bases, with 18 bases left between them. The CDR3 sequence is CASSDSYTGIDEQFF. The CDR3 DNA sequence: TGTGCCAGCAGTGACAGCTATACAGGCATCGACGAGCAGTTCTTC.

The V gene is TRBV6-5, the J gene TRBJ1-1, with 11 bases matching TRBD1. Germline trimming cut 8 bases from V and 6 bases from J; bases unmatched to any gene: 11. Germline CDR1 is MNHEY and CDR2 is SVGAGI. The CDR3 length is 15 residues. CDR3 DNA sequence: TGTGCCAGCCTGGACAGGGGGCAACGATATTCTGAAGCTTTCTTT. Protein product: CASLDRGQRYSEAFF.

The chain carries TRBV7-3 and TRBJ1-2; possible D gene TRBD1, 6 bases. Trimming shortened V by 5 bases and J by 8 bases, and 21 bases separated the two germline ends. The CDR3 has 15 amino acids. Germline V CDR1 and CDR2: SGHTA, FQGTGA. The CDR3 DNA follows: TGTGCCAGCAGCCCCGCCGGGACACCAGAACTAGGCTACACCTTC. Its translation: CASSPAGTPELGYTF.

The chain couples TRBV3-1 (or the pseudogene TRBV3-2) to TRBJ2-3, with a tentative D call TRBD1 (5 bases). CDR1 and CDR2 from the germline V gene are LGHDT and YNNKEL (reference sequence). Between the trimmed V and J ends, which lost 3 bases and 5 bases, there was a span of 9 bases. The CDR3 length is 13 residues. CDR3 region: CASSHNRKDTQYF. DNA of the CDR3: TGTGCCAGCAGCCACAACAGGAAAGATACGCAGTATTTT.

The chain combines TRBV7-2 with TRBJ1-1; D might be TRBD1 (6 bases). Trimming took off 5 bases at V and 4 bases at J, with 17 bases between the two ends. From germline, CDR1 is SGHTA and CDR2 FQGNSA. There are 15 residues in the CDR3. The CDR3 protein is CASSLGQPLPTEAFF. In DNA, the CDR3 is TGTGCCAGCAGCCTCGGACAGCCCCTGCCCACTGAAGCTTTCTTT.

The genes are TRBV19 and TRBJ1-2; 11 positions match TRBD1. J lost 4 bases, V lost 10 bases, and 5 bases had no gene match. CDR1 is LNHDA, CDR2 SQIVND, per germline (reference sequence). The CDR3 extends over 13 amino acids. DNA for the CDR3: TGTGCCATCCGGACAGGGGGCGGCTATGGCTACACCTTC. Amino acid sequence: CAIRTGGGYGYTF.

In its sample, this clone was seen a few times. This chain uses TRBV14 with TRBJ1-4; D is perhaps TRBD1 (6 bases). Per the germline V gene, CDR1 is SGHDN and CDR2 is FVKESK. CDR3 length: 16 residues. Trimming shortened V by 4 bases and J by 8 bases, and 20 bases separated the two germline ends. The DNA of the CDR3 is TGTGCCAGCAGCCGTTTCACAGGGCGCCTAAGAGAAAAACTGTTTTTT. As protein: CASSRFTGRLREKLFF.

This clone showed up just once. The V gene is TRBV9, the J gene TRBJ2-1; TRBD1 is a possible D gene (6 bases). CDR1 and CDR2 from the germline V gene are SGDLS and YYNGEE. V was cut by 3 bases and J by 4 bases, with 8 bases left in between. The CDR3 has 13 amino acids. The CDR3 loop is CASSGTAYNEQFF. CDR3 bases: TGTGCCAGCAGCGGGACAGCTTACAATGAGCAGTTCTTC.

The rearrangement joins TRBV25-1 to TRBJ2-1, with 9 bases identical to TRBD2. V shed 4 bases and J 0 bases; nucleotides not matched to a gene: 7. Germline V gene sequence: CDR1 MGHDK, CDR2 SYGVNS. CDR3 length equals 17 residues. CDR3 region: CASSGTSGRSSYNEQFF. For the CDR3, the DNA is TGTGCCAGCAGTGGTACTAGCGGGCGGAGCTCCTACAATGAGCAGTTCTTC.

This rearrangement joins TRBV11-2 to TRBJ2-1, with D hard to call. This CDR3 contains 13 residues. The ends were cut back, 4 bases at V and 6 bases at J, with 10 bases in the middle. Germline V lookup: CDR1 SGHAT, CDR2 FQNNGV. The CDR3 nucleotides are TGTGCCAGCAGCTCGCGACAACGCAATGAGCAGTTCTTC. Translating it yields CASSSRQRNEQFF.

The chain combines TRBV19 with TRBJ1-5, with TRBD1 identical over 8 bases. Per the germline V gene, CDR1 is LNHDA and CDR2 is SQIVND (reference sequence). After removal of 6 bases from V and 6 bases from J, the junction contained 7 bases not matched to a gene. This CDR3 has 14 residues. CDR3 sequence reads: CASSLTGESQPQHF. The CDR3 DNA reads as TGTGCCAGTAGCCTGACAGGGGAAAGTCAGCCCCAGCATTTT.

The genes are TRBV6-6 and TRBJ2-1; a weak D match, TRBD2 (5 bases). Deletions cut 10 bases from V and 10 bases from J, with 17 bases between. The CDR3 is made up of 12 amino acids. CDR1 and CDR2 (germline): MNHNY, SVGAGI (reference sequence). CDR3 sequence (DNA): TGTGCCACTGGAGGTTTTAATGTGGAGCAGTTCTTC. Protein product: CATGGFNVEQFF.

J is TRBJ1-2 and V is TRBV25-1; 9 nucleotides match TRBD1. This CDR3 comprises 17 residues. The V segment lost 10 bases and the J segment 1 base; nucleotides outside the gene matches: 16. Germline V gene lookup returns CDR1 MGHDK and CDR2 SYGVNS. The CDR3 region is CAIPPRGQGGNNYGYTF. The DNA of the CDR3 is TGTGCCATTCCTCCGCGGGGACAGGGCGGTAATAACTATGGCTACACCTTC.

The chain employs TRBV6-1 and TRBJ1-2; D uncertain. This CDR3 spans 15 amino acids. Trimming removed 0 bases from V and 3 bases from J, with 11 bases in between. CDR1 MNHNS and CDR2 SASEGT come from the germline V gene. Here the CDR3 DNA reads TGTGCCAGCAGTGAAGCAGTTACGGGATACTATGGCTACACCTTC. Translating gives CASSEAVTGYYGYTF.

This rearrangement joins TRBV9 to TRBJ2-3; 10 bases are shared with TRBD2. The CDR3 loop spans 16 amino acids. Germline V gene lookup returns CDR1 SGDLS and CDR2 YYNGEE. Trimming removed 3 bases from V and 1 base from J; junction bases left unmatched: 5. In DNA form, the CDR3 reads TGTGCCAGCAGCGGACAAGGGACTAGCGGCACAGATACGCAGTATTTT. Its protein product is CASSGQGTSGTDTQYF. The whole variable domain, remainder taken from reference TRBV9 and TRBJ2-3, is DSGVTQTPKHLITATGQRVTLRCSPRSGDLSVYWYQQSLDQGLQFLIQYYNGEERAKGNILERFSAQQFPDLHSELNLSSLELGDSALYFCASSGQGTSGTDTQYFGPGTRLTVL.

This clone was detected only once. V gene TRBV25-1 combines with J gene TRBJ1-2; D possibly corresponds to TRBD1 (6 bases). Trimming removed 2 bases from V and 7 bases from J, with 17 bases in between. Germline V gene lookup returns CDR1 MGHDK and CDR2 SYGVNS. The CDR3 length is 15 residues. CDR3 region: CASSEGGPRISGYTF. As DNA, the CDR3 is TGTGCCAGCAGTGAAGGGGGCCCTAGGATCAGTGGCTACACCTTC.

The CDR3: CASSRGREQFF. As DNA, the CDR3 is TGTGCCAGCAGTAGGGGCCGGGAGCAGTTCTTC. The chain is built from TRBV6-5 and TRBJ2-1; D perhaps matches TRBD1 (5 bases). The CDR3 sequence is 11 residues long. V lost 5 bases, J lost 10 bases, and 9 bases lay in between. Germline CDR1 is MNHEY and CDR2 is SVGAGI.

J is TRBJ2-7 and V is TRBV24-1; D perhaps matches TRBD2 (6 bases). Germline lookup yields CDR1 KGHDR and CDR2 SFDVKD. There are 15 residues in the CDR3. Trimming took off 4 bases at V and 7 bases at J, with 19 bases between the two ends. CDR3 loop: CATSDPGGLRQEQYF. DNA of the CDR3: TGTGCCACCAGTGACCCAGGAGGGCTACGTCAGGAGCAGTACTTC.

This clone was counted between two and nine times. V and J are TRBV5-6 and TRBJ2-5; 8 nucleotides agree with TRBD2. The CDR3 is 14 residues long. Trimming removed 4 bases from V and 14 bases from J; junction bases left unmatched: 16. The germline V gene has CDR1 SGHDT and CDR2 YYEEEE. CDR3 in amino acids: CASSNRGLGGQRYF. The CDR3 DNA is TGTGCCAGCAGCAACCGGGGACTAGGGGGGCAAAGATACTTC.

This chain uses TRBV12-3 or TRBV12-4 with TRBJ2-5; no firm D call. The ends were cut back, 6 bases at V and 2 bases at J, with 10 bases in the middle. This CDR3 contains 13 residues. CDR3 DNA sequence: TGTGCCAGCAGGACACGTACTCAAGAGACCCAGTACTTC. Translating it yields CASRTRTQETQYF.